Presented here are 6 T cell receptor beta chains from one specimen sequenced in a study of blood T cells in healthy people across ages (dated by TCRdb to between 2014 and 2017). The library was made by 5' RACE. Sequencing was carried out with an Illumina HiSeq 2500. A second PCR of 7 to 11 cycles was performed with a sample-barcoded 5' primer and a J-beta primer mix. TCRdb reprocessed the public reads (quality trimming at Q25 with fastp, clone calling with MiXCR) and kept in-frame beta chains. CDR3 protein sequences are deduplicated, and each keeps its most common genes and DNA. This sample gives some 1.1 million distinct CDR3 sequences in total; approximately 38% of them show up just once. 13% of the sample goes to the ten largest clones. The sample consisted of blood. Source of these receptors: a man aged 18 to 30 in good health.

This chain links TRBV28 with TRBJ1-5; D not resolved. The germline CDR1 and CDR2 sequences are MDHEN and SYDVKM. The CDR3 has 16 amino acids. V lost 6 bases and J lost 5, with 20 bases in between. The CDR3 loop is CASSLAREEGDQPQHF. The CDR3 DNA reads as TGTGCCAGCAGCCTAGCGCGGGAGGAGGGCGATCAGCCCCAGCATTTT.

This clonotype was picked up many times. The chain uses TRBV27 and TRBJ2-7, with 7 positions matching TRBD2. CDR3 length: 13 amino acids. Trimming removed 3 bases from V and 6 bases from J; junction bases left unmatched: 5. The germline gives CDR1 MNHEY, CDR2 SMNVEV (reference sequence). The CDR3 here is CASSLGGGSEQYF. The CDR3 DNA reads TGTGCCAGCAGTTTGGGCGGGGGAAGCGAGCAGTACTTC.

The gene calls are TRBV7-2 and TRBJ1-3, with TRBD1 matching over 7 bases. V was clipped by 5 bases and J by 1 base; unmatched bases: 8. Per the germline V gene, CDR1 is SGHTA and CDR2 is FQGNSA. This CDR3 contains 16 residues. Here the CDR3 DNA reads TGTGCCAGCAGCCCTCCGGGACAGATTTCTGGAAACACCATATATTTT. This encodes CASSPPGQISGNTIYF.

This clonotype was counted between two and nine times. V and J are TRBV7-2 and TRBJ1-1; no firm D call. Germline CDR1 is SGHTA and CDR2 is FQGNSA. This CDR3 is 19 amino acids long. Trimming cost V 4 bases and J 0 bases, with 24 bases left between them. The CDR3 DNA reads TGTGCCAGCAGCTCACGTTCCGGTGCAGGTACCCGCTTGAACACTGAAGCTTTCTTT. It encodes CASSSRSGAGTRLNTEAFF.

This clonotype was recorded only once. The chain has TRBV12-3 or TRBV12-4 and TRBJ1-1; D perhaps matches TRBD1 (5 bases). Trimming shortened V by 6 bases and J by 1 base, and 15 bases separated the two germline ends. The CDR3 has 15 amino acids. Here the CDR3 reads CASRPTGTPNTEAFF. The CDR3 bases are TGTGCCAGCAGACCCACCGGGACCCCGAACACTGAAGCTTTCTTT.

This clonotype has only a few counts. Since a much larger clone is just one base distant, this may be a read error. The chain employs TRBV6-2 or TRBV6-3 and TRBJ2-3; D unresolved. CDR3 length equals 13 residues. The germline gives CDR1 MNHEY, CDR2 SVGEGT. Trimming took 0 bases from V and 3 from J, leaving 4 bases between them. CDR3 bases: TGTGCCAGCAGTTACTCGGCGACAGATACGCAGTATTTT. It encodes CASSYSATDTQYF.